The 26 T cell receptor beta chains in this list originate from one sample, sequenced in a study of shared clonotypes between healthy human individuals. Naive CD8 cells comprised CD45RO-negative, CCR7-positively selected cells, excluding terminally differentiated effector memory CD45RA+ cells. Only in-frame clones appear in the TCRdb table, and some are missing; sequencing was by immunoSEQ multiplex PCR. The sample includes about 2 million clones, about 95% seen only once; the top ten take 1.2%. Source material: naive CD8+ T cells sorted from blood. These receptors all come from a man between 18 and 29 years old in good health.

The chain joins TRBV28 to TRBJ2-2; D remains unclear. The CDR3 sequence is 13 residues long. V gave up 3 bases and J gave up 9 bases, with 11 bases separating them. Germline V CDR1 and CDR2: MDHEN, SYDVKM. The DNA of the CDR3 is TGTGCCAGCAGTTTGATTGATAGGAGGGAGCTGTTTTTT. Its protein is CASSLIDRRELFF.

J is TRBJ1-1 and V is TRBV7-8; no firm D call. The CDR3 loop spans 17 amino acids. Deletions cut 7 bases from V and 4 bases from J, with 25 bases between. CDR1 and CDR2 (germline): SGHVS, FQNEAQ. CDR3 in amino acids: CASTDERRAGMGTEAFF. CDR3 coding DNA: TGTGCCAGCACCGATGAGCGGAGGGCCGGAATGGGCACTGAAGCTTTCTTT.

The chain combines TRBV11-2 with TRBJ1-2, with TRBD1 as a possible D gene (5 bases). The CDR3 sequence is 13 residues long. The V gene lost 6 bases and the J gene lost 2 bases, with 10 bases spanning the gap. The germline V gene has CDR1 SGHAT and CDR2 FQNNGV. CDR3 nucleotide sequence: TGTGCCAGCAGTTCGACAGAGAACTATGGCTACACCTTC. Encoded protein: CASSSTENYGYTF.

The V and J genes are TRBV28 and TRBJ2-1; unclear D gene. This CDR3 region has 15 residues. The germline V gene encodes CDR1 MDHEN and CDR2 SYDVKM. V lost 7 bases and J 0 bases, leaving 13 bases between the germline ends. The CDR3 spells CASTLDQSSYNEQFF. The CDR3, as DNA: TGTGCCAGCACCCTGGATCAGAGCTCCTACAATGAGCAGTTCTTC.

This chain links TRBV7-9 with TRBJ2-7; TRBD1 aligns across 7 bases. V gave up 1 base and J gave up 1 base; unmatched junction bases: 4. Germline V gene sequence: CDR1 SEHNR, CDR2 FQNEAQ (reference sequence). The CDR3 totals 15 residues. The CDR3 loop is CASSLGQQGSYEQYF. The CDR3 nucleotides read TGTGCCAGCAGCTTAGGACAACAGGGGTCCTACGAGCAGTACTTC.

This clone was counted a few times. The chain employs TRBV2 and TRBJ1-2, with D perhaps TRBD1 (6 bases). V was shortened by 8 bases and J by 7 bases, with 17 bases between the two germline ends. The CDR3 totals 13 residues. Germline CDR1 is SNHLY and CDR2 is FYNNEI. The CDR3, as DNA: TGTGCCAGCGAACAGGGAACTCTTCGTGGCTACACCTTC. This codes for CASEQGTLRGYTF.

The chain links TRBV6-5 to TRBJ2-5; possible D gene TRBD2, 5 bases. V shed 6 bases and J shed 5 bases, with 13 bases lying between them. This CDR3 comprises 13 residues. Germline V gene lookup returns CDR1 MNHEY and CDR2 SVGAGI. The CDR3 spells CASSPDSGETQYF. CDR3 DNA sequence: TGTGCCAGCAGCCCGGACTCGGGGGAGACCCAGTACTTC.

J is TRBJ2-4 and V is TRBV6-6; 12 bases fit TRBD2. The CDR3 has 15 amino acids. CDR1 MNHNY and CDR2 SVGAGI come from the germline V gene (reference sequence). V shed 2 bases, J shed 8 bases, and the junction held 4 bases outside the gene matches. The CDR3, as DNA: TGTGCCAGCAGTTACGGACTAGCGGGATTCGACATTCAGTACTTC. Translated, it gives CASSYGLAGFDIQYF.

CDR3 region: CAWSGEGLRVDEQFF. CDR3 in DNA: TGTGCCTGGAGTGGGGAGGGGCTGAGGGTTGATGAGCAGTTCTTC. The rearrangement links TRBV30 to TRBJ2-1, with TRBD2 identical over 7 bases. CDR1 GTSNPN and CDR2 SVGIG come from the germline V gene (reference sequence). The trim removed 1 base at V and 8 bases at J, leaving 11 bases unmatched. The CDR3 runs 15 residues.

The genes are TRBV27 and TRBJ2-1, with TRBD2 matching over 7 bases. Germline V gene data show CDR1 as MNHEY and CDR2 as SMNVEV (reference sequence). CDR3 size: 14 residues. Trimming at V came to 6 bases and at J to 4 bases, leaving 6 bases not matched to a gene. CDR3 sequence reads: CASRGLPEYNEQFF. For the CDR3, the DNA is TGTGCCAGCAGGGGACTACCAGAATACAATGAGCAGTTCTTC.

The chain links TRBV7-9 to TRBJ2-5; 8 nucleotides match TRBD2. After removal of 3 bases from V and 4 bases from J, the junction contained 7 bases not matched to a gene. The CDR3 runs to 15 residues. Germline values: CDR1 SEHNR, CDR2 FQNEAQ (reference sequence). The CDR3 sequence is CASSFPAGEPETQYF. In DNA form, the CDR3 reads TGTGCCAGCAGCTTTCCAGCGGGAGAGCCAGAGACCCAGTACTTC.

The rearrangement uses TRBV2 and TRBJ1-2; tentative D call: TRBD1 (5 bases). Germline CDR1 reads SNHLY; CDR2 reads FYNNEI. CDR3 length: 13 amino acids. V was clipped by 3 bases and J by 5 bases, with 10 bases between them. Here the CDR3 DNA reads TGTGCCAGCAGTGATGAAGGGGTTTATGGCTACACCTTC. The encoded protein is CASSDEGVYGYTF.

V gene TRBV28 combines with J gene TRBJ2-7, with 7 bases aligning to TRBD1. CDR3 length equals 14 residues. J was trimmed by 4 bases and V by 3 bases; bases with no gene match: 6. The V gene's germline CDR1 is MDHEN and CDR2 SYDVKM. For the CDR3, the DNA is TGTGCCAGCAGTTTCAGGACAGGTAGATACGAGCAGTACTTC. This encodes CASSFRTGRYEQYF.

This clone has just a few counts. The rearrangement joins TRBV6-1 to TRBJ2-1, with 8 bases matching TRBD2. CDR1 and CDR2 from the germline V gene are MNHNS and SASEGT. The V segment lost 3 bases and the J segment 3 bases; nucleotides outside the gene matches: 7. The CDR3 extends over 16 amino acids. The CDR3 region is CASSDPAGVRYNEQFF. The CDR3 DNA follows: TGTGCCAGCAGTGATCCAGCGGGAGTGCGCTACAATGAGCAGTTCTTC.

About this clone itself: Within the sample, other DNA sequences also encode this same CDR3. The CDR3 nucleotides are TGCGCCAGCAGCCAAGGGGGTACCGGGGAGCTGTTTTTT. As protein: CASSQGGTGELFF. The chain links TRBV4-3 to TRBJ2-2, with D uncertain. V gave up 1 base and J gave up 5 bases, with 5 bases separating them. The CDR3 is 13 amino acids. CDR1 is LGHNA and CDR2 is YSLEER in the germline V gene.

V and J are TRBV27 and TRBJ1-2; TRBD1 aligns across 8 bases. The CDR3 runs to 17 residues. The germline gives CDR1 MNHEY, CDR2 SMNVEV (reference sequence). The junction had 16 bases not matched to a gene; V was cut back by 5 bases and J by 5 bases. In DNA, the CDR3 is TGTGCCAGCAGTACCGACATCGACAGGGGACTTGTGTATGGCTACACCTTC. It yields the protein CASSTDIDRGLVYGYTF.

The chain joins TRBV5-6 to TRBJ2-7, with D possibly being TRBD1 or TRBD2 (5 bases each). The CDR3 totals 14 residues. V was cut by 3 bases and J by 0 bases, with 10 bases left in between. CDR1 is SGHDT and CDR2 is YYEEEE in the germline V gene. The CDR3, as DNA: TGTGCCAGCAGCTACTGGGGGAGCTCCTACGAGCAGTACTTC. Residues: CASSYWGSSYEQYF.

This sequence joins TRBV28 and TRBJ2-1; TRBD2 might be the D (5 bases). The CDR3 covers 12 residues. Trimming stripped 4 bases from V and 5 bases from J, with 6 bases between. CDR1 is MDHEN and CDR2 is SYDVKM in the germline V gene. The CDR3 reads CASSSLDNEQFF. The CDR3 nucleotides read TGTGCCAGCAGTTCACTAGACAATGAGCAGTTCTTC.

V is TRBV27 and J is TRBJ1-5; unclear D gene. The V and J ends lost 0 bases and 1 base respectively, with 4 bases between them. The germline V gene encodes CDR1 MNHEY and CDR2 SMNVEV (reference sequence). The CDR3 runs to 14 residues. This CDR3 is CASSLSKSNQPQHF. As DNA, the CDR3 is TGTGCCAGCAGTTTATCGAAGAGCAATCAGCCCCAGCATTTT.

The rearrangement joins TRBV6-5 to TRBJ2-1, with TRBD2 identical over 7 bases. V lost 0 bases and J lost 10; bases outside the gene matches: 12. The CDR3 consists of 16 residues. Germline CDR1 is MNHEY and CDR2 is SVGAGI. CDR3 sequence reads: CASSYSLGGGPGEQFF. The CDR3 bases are TGTGCCAGCAGTTACTCCCTTGGGGGAGGGCCGGGGGAGCAGTTCTTC.

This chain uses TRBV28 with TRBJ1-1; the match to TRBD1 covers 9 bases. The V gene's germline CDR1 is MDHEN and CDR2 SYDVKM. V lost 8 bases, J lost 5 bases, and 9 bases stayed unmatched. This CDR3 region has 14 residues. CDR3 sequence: CASENRGLGTEAFF. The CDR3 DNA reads TGTGCCAGCGAAAACAGGGGGCTGGGGACTGAAGCTTTCTTT.

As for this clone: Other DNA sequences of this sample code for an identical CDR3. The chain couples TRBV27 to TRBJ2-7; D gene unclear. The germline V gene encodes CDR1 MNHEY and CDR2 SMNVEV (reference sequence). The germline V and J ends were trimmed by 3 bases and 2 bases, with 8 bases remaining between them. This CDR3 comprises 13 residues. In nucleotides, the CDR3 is TGTGCCAGCAGTTTTGGACGTCCCTACGAGCAGTACTTC. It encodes CASSFGRPYEQYF.

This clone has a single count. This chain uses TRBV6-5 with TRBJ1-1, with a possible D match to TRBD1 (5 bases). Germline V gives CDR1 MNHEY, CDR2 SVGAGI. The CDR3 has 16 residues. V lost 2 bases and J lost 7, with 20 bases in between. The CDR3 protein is CASSYGQFGVRDEAFF. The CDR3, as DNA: TGTGCCAGCAGTTACGGTCAGTTTGGGGTCAGGGATGAAGCTTTCTTT.

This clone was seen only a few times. The CDR3 reads CASSPDGDGAQHF. The CDR3 nucleotides read TGTGCCAGCTCACCAGACGGTGATGGGGCCCAGCATTTT. The chain combines TRBV18 with TRBJ1-5; D unresolved. V was clipped by 2 bases and J by 11 bases, with 13 bases between them. Germline V gene data show CDR1 as KGHSH and CDR2 as LQKENI. This CDR3 is 13 amino acids long.

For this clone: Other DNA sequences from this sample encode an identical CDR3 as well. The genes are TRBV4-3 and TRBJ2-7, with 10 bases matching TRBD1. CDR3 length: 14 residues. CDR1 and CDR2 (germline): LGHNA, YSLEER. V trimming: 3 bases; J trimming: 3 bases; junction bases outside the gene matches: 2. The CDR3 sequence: CASSQGTGVYEQYF. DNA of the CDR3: TGCGCCAGCAGCCAGGGGACAGGGGTCTACGAGCAGTACTTC.

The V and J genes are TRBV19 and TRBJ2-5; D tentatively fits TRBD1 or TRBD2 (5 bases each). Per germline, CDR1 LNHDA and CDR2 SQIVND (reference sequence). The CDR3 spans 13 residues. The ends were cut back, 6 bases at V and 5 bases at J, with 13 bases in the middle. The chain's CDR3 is CASSGLGAETQYF. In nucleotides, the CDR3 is TGTGCCAGTAGCGGACTCGGGGCCGAGACCCAGTACTTC.